One sample yielded the 28 T cell receptor beta chains listed below, sequenced in a study of technical replicates of blood from several donors. The method was immunoSEQ multiplex PCR; TCRdb's version includes in-frame clones alone and lacks a portion of them. This sample has tens of thousands of clones, with around 90% found just once. The sequencing input was PBMCs. Receptor source: a human donor in good health. Some clones in this sample may be carry-over from other donors' samples.

This sequence joins TRBV5-6 and TRBJ2-2, with 14 bases lining up with TRBD2. This CDR3 region has 17 residues. With V trimmed by 1 base and J by 7 bases, 6 bases remained unmatched. Germline CDR1 SGHDT, CDR2 YYEEEE. The CDR3 sequence is CASSLLTSGRAGGELFF. The CDR3, as DNA: TGTGCCAGCAGCTTGTTGACTAGCGGGAGGGCCGGCGGGGAGCTGTTTTTT.

The V and J genes are TRBV5-4 and TRBJ2-1, with D tentatively TRBD2 (5 bases). This CDR3 has 13 amino acids. V was pared by 2 bases and J by 10 bases, with 13 bases between. Per germline, CDR1 SGHNT and CDR2 YYREEE (reference sequence). The CDR3 DNA is TGTGCCAGCAGCTTTTGGCGGGCCGGGGAGCAGTTCTTC. Translated: CASSFWRAGEQFF.

The chain recombines TRBV5-6 with TRBJ1-1; D is uncertain. The germline V gene has CDR1 SGHDT and CDR2 YYEEEE. V was clipped by 0 bases and J by 14 bases, with 11 bases between them. The CDR3 has 11 amino acids. DNA of the CDR3: TGTGCCAGCAGCTTGGGCCCGAAACTCTTCTTT. Translation gives CASSLGPKLFF.

The rearrangement uses TRBV2 and TRBJ2-5; TRBD1 might be the D (6 bases). Per germline, CDR1 SNHLY and CDR2 FYNNEI. V lost 3 bases and J lost 5, with 10 bases in between. The CDR3 length is 13 residues. The CDR3 loop is CASSEQGIETQYF. In DNA, the CDR3 is TGTGCCAGCAGTGAGCAGGGGATTGAGACCCAGTACTTC.

The chain carries TRBV7-2 and TRBJ2-3, with 9 bases identical to TRBD2. The CDR3 has 14 residues. J gave up 1 base and V 4 bases, and 0 bases lay outside the gene matches. CDR1 and CDR2 from the germline V gene are SGHTA and FQGNSA. CDR3 bases: TGTGCCAGCAGCTCTAGCGGGGGCACAGATACGCAGTATTTT. Protein product: CASSSSGGTDTQYF.

In nucleotides, the CDR3 is TGTGCCAGCAGCCGTAGAACGGAACGGGAGAACACTGAAGCTTTCTTT. Translated: CASSRRTERENTEAFF. The chain carries TRBV5-6 and TRBJ1-1, with unresolved D. The CDR3 contains 16 residues. CDR1 is SGHDT and CDR2 is YYEEEE in the germline V gene. Trimming left V 4 bases short and J 1 base short, with 17 bases between.

V usage is TRBV4-1 and J usage is TRBJ1-5; the match to TRBD1 covers 11 bases. The CDR3 is made up of 14 amino acids. The V gene's germline CDR1 is MGHRA and CDR2 YSYEKL. V shed 3 bases and J 6 bases; nucleotides not matched to a gene: 1. The CDR3 DNA reads TGCGCCAGCAGCCAGGACAGGGGGCTTCAGCCCCAGCATTTT. This translates into CASSQDRGLQPQHF.

The chain carries TRBV7-9 and TRBJ2-5; TRBD2 aligns across 7 bases. Trimming at V came to 5 bases and at J to 3 bases, leaving 12 bases not matched to a gene. Germline V CDR1 and CDR2: SEHNR, FQNEAQ (reference sequence). This CDR3 region has 16 residues. CDR3 bases: TGTGCCAGCAGCCCCCTGTCCGCGGGAGATGAAGAGACCCAGTACTTC. This encodes CASSPLSAGDEETQYF.

This sequence joins TRBV6-5 and TRBJ2-5; a possible D gene is TRBD2 (7 bases). The germline CDR1 and CDR2 sequences are MNHEY and SVGAGI. Between the trimmed V and J ends, which lost 5 bases and 4 bases, there was a span of 17 bases. The CDR3 is 15 amino acids. For the CDR3, the DNA is TGTGCCAGCAGTCTGGGGGCGGGAGAACGAGAGACCCAGTACTTC. Its protein is CASSLGAGERETQYF.

V is TRBV9 and J is TRBJ1-1, with 7 bases lining up with TRBD1. CDR3 length equals 17 residues. V shed 4 bases, J shed 1 base, and the junction held 13 bases outside the gene matches. Germline V CDR1 and CDR2: SGDLS, YYNGEE. The CDR3 reads CASSPNPWTGKNTEAFF. The CDR3 DNA reads TGTGCCAGCAGCCCGAACCCATGGACAGGCAAGAACACTGAAGCTTTCTTT. The variable domain in full, with the rest retrieved from reference TRBV9 and TRBJ1-1, is DSGVTQTPKHLITATGQRVTLRCSPRSGDLSVYWYQQSLDQGLQFLIQYYNGEERAKGNILERFSAQQFPDLHSELNLSSLELGDSALYFCASSPNPWTGKNTEAFFGQGTRLTVV.

This chain uses TRBV6-1 with TRBJ1-3, with 10 positions matching TRBD1. The J segment lost 4 bases and the V segment lost 1 base, leaving 7 bases of the junction unmatched. Per germline, CDR1 MNHNS and CDR2 SASEGT. The CDR3 runs 17 residues. CDR3 in DNA: TGTGCCAGCAGTGAAGTTGGGGACAGGGGATTCGGAAACACCATATATTTT. It codes for CASSEVGDRGFGNTIYF.

The V and J genes are TRBV4-3 and TRBJ2-2; maybe TRBD2 (5 bases). V was clipped by 0 bases and J by 8 bases, with 13 bases between them. Germline CDR1 LGHNA, CDR2 YSLEER. CDR3 length equals 15 residues. The CDR3 loop reads CASSQDRGRAGELFF. In nucleotides, the CDR3 is TGCGCCAGCAGCCAAGATCGGGGTCGAGCTGGGGAGCTGTTTTTT.

V usage is TRBV11-1 and J usage is TRBJ2-6; 7 bases map to TRBD2. V was pared by 5 bases and J by 2 bases, with 6 bases of the junction left unmatched. Germline-derived CDR1 and CDR2 are SGHAT and FQDESV (reference sequence). This CDR3 spans 16 amino acids. For the CDR3, the DNA is TGTGCCAGCAGCCACAGTGGGAGGGCTGGGGCCAACGTCCTGACTTTC. Translating it yields CASSHSGRAGANVLTF.

The chain links TRBV5-4 to TRBJ2-2; D unresolved. Germline CDR1 reads SGHNT; CDR2 reads YYREEE (reference sequence). V lost 0 bases, J lost 1 base, and 10 bases lay in between. The CDR3 is made up of 16 amino acids. CDR3 loop: CASSLGGRMNTGELFF. In DNA form, the CDR3 reads TGTGCCAGCAGCTTGGGAGGTCGGATGAACACCGGGGAGCTGTTTTTT.

This chain uses TRBV7-2 with TRBJ1-6; D may be TRBD1 (6 bases). The length of the CDR3 is 16 residues. Trimming removed 3 bases at V and 2 bases at J, with 11 bases between. Germline V CDR1 and CDR2: SGHTA, FQGNSA. This CDR3 is CASSLGDNPYNSPLHF. The CDR3 coding sequence is TGTGCCAGCAGCTTGGGGGACAACCCCTATAATTCACCCCTCCACTTT.

The chain carries TRBV9 and TRBJ1-2, with D possibly matching TRBD1 (5 bases). The CDR3 is 14 amino acids. The germline CDR1 and CDR2 sequences are SGDLS and YYNGEE. The V and J ends lost 4 bases and 4 bases respectively, with 14 bases between them. CDR3 amino acids: CASSTRDRTYGYTF. The CDR3, as DNA: TGTGCCAGCAGCACGAGAGACAGAACCTATGGCTACACCTTC.

DNA of the CDR3: TGTGCCTGGAGTCGCGCGAGAGAGACCCAGTACTTC. Protein: CAWSRARETQYF. The chain employs TRBV30 and TRBJ2-5; D is undetermined. The ends were cut back, 2 bases at V and 4 bases at J, with 8 bases in the middle. The CDR3 extends over 12 amino acids. Germline lookup yields CDR1 GTSNPN and CDR2 SVGIG (reference sequence).

This clone appeared once. V gene TRBV7-2 combines with J gene TRBJ2-5; TRBD1 might be the D (5 bases). The length of the CDR3 is 15 residues. The V gene's germline CDR1 is SGHTA and CDR2 FQGNSA. Trimming shortened V by 1 base and J by 7 bases, and 16 bases separated the two germline ends. The CDR3, as DNA: TGTGCCAGCAGCTTAGAGGTCGCGGCAGGGCGGACCCAGTACTTC. It yields the protein CASSLEVAAGRTQYF.

The genes are TRBV5-4 and TRBJ1-1; D is unclear. Germline CDR1 SGHNT, CDR2 YYREEE (reference sequence). V lost 1 base and J lost 7, with 11 bases in between. CDR3 length: 13 amino acids. CDR3 protein: CASSLYDKGEAFF. CDR3 sequence (DNA): TGTGCCAGCAGCTTGTATGACAAAGGTGAAGCTTTCTTT.

The V call is TRBV30, the J call TRBJ1-2; D is undetermined. Trimming removed 1 base at V and 7 bases at J, with 7 bases between. In germline, CDR1 is GTSNPN, CDR2 SVGIG (reference sequence). The CDR3 has 11 residues. CDR3 DNA sequence: TGTGCCTGGAGTGCACGGGTTGGCTACACCTTC. Amino acids: CAWSARVGYTF.

The CDR3: CASTPGTAPNTEAFF. The CDR3 DNA follows: TGTGCCAGTACCCCCGGGACAGCCCCGAACACTGAAGCTTTCTTT. The chain uses TRBV19 and TRBJ1-1, with 7 positions matching TRBD1. Losses at the gene ends were 7 bases for V and 1 base for J; bases not matched to a gene: 9. Germline V gives CDR1 LNHDA, CDR2 SQIVND (reference sequence). The CDR3 runs 15 residues.

The chain is built from TRBV5-4 and TRBJ2-7; D is possibly TRBD2 (5 bases). Per germline, CDR1 SGHNT and CDR2 YYREEE (reference sequence). The CDR3 extends over 15 amino acids. V was shortened by 1 base and J by 5 bases, with 16 bases between the two germline ends. DNA for the CDR3: TGTGCCAGCAGCTTGAGGTCGGGGTTAAGGAACGAGCAGTACTTC. The encoded protein is CASSLRSGLRNEQYF.

This clone was seen a single time. This sequence joins TRBV6-6 and TRBJ1-5, with 10 positions matching TRBD1. Per the germline V gene, CDR1 is MNHNY and CDR2 is SVGAGI (reference sequence). The CDR3 runs 15 residues. The V gene end was trimmed by 6 bases and the J gene end by 3 bases; junction bases not matched to a gene: 5. CDR3 DNA: TGTGCCAGCAGCCGACAGGGGGCGGTCAATCAGCCCCAGCATTTT. It translates to CASSRQGAVNQPQHF.

V is TRBV7-3 and J is TRBJ1-1; 10 bases line up with TRBD1. Germline CDR1 reads SGHTA; CDR2 reads FQGTGA. V was clipped by 2 bases and J by 5 bases; unmatched bases: 5. The CDR3 loop spans 15 amino acids. DNA of the CDR3: TGTGCCAGCAGCTTATTAGGGACAGGGGTTACTGAAGCTTTCTTT. This gives the protein CASSLLGTGVTEAFF.

V gene TRBV27 combines with J gene TRBJ2-5; 7 nucleotides align to TRBD2. The germline gives CDR1 MNHEY, CDR2 SMNVEV (reference sequence). The V gene end was trimmed by 6 bases and the J gene end by 1 base; junction bases not matched to a gene: 14. There are 17 residues in the CDR3. CDR3 bases: TGTGCCAGCAGCCCGCGGTACGGGGCGGGAGCCCAAGAGACCCAGTACTTC. It specifies CASSPRYGAGAQETQYF.

This chain uses TRBV7-9 with TRBJ1-2; D is possibly TRBD1 (6 bases). This CDR3 is 16 amino acids long. Germline assignment: CDR1 SEHNR and CDR2 FQNEAQ (reference sequence). V shed 5 bases and J shed 3 bases, with 19 bases lying between them. The CDR3 sequence is CASSPSTGQSYYGYTF. The CDR3 DNA follows: TGTGCCAGCAGCCCCTCGACCGGACAGTCGTACTATGGCTACACCTTC. Together with reference TRBV7-9 and TRBJ1-2, the CDR3 gives the full variable domain: DTGVSQNPRHKITKRGQNVTFRCDPISEHNRLYWYRQTLGQGPEFLTYFQNEAQLEKSRLLSDRFSAERPKGSFSTLEIQRTEQGDSAMYLCASSPSTGQSYYGYTFGSGTRLTVV.

The chain links TRBV5-4 to TRBJ2-3; tentative D call: TRBD1 (5 bases). The CDR3 spans 17 residues. Germline V gene lookup returns CDR1 SGHNT and CDR2 YYREEE (reference sequence). V was clipped by 4 bases and J by 1 base, with 19 bases between them. This chain's CDR3 is CASSLRGTSLGTDTQYF. DNA for the CDR3: TGTGCCAGCAGCCTAAGGGGAACCAGCTTGGGCACAGATACGCAGTATTTT.

CDR3 bases: TGTGCCAGCAGTGAATCAACAGGGGGGGGGTCCTACGAGCAGTACTTC. This translates into CASSESTGGGSYEQYF. The J gene is TRBJ2-7, the V gene TRBV6-1, with D possibly being TRBD1 (8 bases). Germline V gene lookup returns CDR1 MNHNS and CDR2 SASEGT. V lost 2 bases, J lost 1 base, and 15 bases lay in between. CDR3 length: 16 residues.